This TCR beta chain was sequenced during a study of healthy donors' naive CD4 and CD8 T cells. Naive T cells were sorted: CD4+CD8-CD45RO-CD45RA+ for CD4+, CD8+CD4-CD45RA+CD27bright for CD8+. Whole-study results and caveats: Positive CDR3 charge linked to CD4+ cells, negative to CD8+ cells.

This clonotype was seen only once. The antigen is unknown. A linear amplification protocol produced the TCR libraries from roughly 550 ng of total RNA. TCRdb ran MiXCR on the reads and lists one entry per CDR3 protein. The repertoire holds around 200,000 distinct CDR3 sequences, with nearly 75% as singletons. Sequences were obtained from naive CD4+ and CD8+ T cells sorted from blood, pooled from several donors. The source of this sequence is a pool of human donors in good health; the sample pools cells from several healthy donors.

CDR3 in amino acids: CASSLGTSGRTDTQYF. CDR3 DNA: TGCGCCAGCAGCCTCGGGACTAGTGGGAGAACAGATACGCAGTATTTT. The chain is built from TRBV5-1 and TRBJ2-3; 8 bases agree with TRBD2. V shed 4 bases, J shed 3 bases, and the junction held 10 bases outside the gene matches. The germline CDR1 and CDR2 sequences are SGHRS and YFSETQ. The CDR3 spans 16 residues.